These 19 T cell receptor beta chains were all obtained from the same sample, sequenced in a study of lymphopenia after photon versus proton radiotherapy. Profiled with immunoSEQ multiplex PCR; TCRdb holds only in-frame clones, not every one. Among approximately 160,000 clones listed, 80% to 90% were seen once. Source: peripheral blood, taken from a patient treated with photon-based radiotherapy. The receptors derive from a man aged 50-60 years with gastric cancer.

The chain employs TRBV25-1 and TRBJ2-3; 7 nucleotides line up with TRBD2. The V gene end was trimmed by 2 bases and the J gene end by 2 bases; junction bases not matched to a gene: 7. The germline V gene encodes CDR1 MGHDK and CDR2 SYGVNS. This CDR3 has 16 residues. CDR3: CASSERSGINTDTQYF. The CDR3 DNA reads TGTGCCAGCAGTGAACGGAGCGGGATCAACACAGATACGCAGTATTTT.

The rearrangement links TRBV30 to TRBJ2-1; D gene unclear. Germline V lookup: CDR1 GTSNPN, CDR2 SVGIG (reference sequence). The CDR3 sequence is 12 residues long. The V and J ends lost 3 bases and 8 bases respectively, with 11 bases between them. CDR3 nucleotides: TGTGCCTGGAGGATAGCTGGGGATGAGCAGTTCTTC. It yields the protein CAWRIAGDEQFF.

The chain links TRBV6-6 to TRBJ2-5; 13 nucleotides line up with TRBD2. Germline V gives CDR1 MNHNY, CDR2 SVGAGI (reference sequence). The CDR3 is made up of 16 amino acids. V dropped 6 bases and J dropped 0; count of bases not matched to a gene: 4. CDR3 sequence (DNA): TGTGCCAGCAGGACAGGACTAGCGGGAGACCAAGAGACCCAGTACTTC. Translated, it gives CASRTGLAGDQETQYF.

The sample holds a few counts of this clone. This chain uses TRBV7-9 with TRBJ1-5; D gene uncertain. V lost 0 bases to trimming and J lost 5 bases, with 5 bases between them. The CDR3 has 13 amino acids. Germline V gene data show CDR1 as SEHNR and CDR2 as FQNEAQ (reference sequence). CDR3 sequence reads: CASSLAFDQPQHF. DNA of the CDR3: TGTGCCAGCAGCTTAGCTTTTGATCAGCCCCAGCATTTT.

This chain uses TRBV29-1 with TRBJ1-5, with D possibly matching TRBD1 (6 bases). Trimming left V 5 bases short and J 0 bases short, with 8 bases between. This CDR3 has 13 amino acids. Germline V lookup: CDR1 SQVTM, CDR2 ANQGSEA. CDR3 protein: CSVTGSSNQPQHF. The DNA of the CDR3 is TGCAGCGTTACAGGGAGTAGCAATCAGCCCCAGCATTTT.

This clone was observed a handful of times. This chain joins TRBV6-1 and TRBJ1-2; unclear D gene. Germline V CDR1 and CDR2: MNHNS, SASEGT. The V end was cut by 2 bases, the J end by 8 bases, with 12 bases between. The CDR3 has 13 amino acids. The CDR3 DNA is TGTGCCAGCAGTGAACCAACAACCGGGGGCTACACCTTC. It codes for CASSEPTTGGYTF.

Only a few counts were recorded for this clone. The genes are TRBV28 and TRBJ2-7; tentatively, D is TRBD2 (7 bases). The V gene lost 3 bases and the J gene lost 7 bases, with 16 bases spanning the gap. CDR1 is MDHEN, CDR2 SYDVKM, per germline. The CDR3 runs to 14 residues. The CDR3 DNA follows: TGTGCCAGCAGTTTTTTCGGGGGGCCGCGGGAGCAGTACTTC. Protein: CASSFFGGPREQYF.

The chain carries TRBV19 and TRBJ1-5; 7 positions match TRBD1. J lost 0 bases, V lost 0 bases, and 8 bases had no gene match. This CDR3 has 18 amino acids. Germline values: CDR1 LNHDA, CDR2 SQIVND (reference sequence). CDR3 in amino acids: CASSIDVQGRVSNQPQHF. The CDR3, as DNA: TGTGCCAGTAGTATAGACGTACAGGGGAGAGTTAGCAATCAGCCCCAGCATTTT.

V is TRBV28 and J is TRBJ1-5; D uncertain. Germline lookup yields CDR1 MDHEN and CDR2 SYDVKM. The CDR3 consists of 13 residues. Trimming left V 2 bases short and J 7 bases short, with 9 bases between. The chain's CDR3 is CASSLVDRQPQHF. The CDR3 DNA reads TGTGCCAGCAGTTTAGTAGATCGACAGCCCCAGCATTTT.

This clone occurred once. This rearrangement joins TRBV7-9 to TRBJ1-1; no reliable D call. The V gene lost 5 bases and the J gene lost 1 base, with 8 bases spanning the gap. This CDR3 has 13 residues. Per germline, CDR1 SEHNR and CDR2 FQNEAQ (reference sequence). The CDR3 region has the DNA TGTGCCAGCAGCCCAAGTCCGAACACTGAAGCTTTCTTT. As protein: CASSPSPNTEAFF.

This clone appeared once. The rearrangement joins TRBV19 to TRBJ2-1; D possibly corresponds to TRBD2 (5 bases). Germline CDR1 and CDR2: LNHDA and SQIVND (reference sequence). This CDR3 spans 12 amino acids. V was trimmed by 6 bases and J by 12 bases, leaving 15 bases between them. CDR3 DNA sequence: TGTGCCAGTAGCACCCCCGGGATGAGGCAGTTCTTC. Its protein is CASSTPGMRQFF.

The CDR3 region is CASSLGIGTGRGNEQFF. As DNA, the CDR3 is TGCGCCAGCAGCCTCGGGATAGGGACAGGGCGAGGCAATGAGCAGTTCTTC. The J gene is TRBJ2-1, the V gene TRBV5-1; TRBD1 agrees at 9 bases. V lost 4 bases to trimming and J lost 6 bases; unmatched junction nucleotides: 14. The CDR3 length is 17 residues. In germline, CDR1 is SGHRS, CDR2 YFSETQ.

Written as DNA, the CDR3 is TGCAGCGTGACAGGGTCGGGGAATGAAAAACTGTTTTTT. It specifies CSVTGSGNEKLFF. The chain joins TRBV29-1 to TRBJ1-4, with TRBD1 identical over 7 bases. Germline V gene sequence: CDR1 SQVTM, CDR2 ANQGSEA. The J segment lost 5 bases and the V segment lost 6 bases, leaving 6 bases of the junction unmatched. CDR3 size: 13 residues.

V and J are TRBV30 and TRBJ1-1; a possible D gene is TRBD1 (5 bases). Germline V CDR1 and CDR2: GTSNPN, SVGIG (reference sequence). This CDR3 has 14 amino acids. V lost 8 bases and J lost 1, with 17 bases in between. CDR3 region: CAANPGRGNTEAFF. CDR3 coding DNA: TGTGCCGCAAATCCGGGACGGGGGAACACTGAAGCTTTCTTT.

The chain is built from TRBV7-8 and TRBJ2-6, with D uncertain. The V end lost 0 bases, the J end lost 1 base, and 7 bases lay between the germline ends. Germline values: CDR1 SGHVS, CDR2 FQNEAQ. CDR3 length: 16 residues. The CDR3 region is CASSLALLSGANVLTF. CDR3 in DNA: TGTGCCAGCAGCTTAGCGCTGCTTTCTGGGGCCAACGTCCTGACTTTC.

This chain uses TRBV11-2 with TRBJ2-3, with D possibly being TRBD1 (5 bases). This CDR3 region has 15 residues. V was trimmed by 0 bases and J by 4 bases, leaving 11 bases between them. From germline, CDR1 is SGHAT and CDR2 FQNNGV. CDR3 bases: TGTGCCAGCAGCTTAGATCTCCCAGGGCCAGATACGCAGTATTTT. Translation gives CASSLDLPGPDTQYF.

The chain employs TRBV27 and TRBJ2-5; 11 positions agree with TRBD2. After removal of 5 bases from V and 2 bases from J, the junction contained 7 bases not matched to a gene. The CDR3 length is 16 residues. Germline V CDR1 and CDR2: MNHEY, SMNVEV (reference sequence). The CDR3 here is CASSLGLAGGQETQYF. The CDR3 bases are TGTGCCAGCAGTCTGGGTTTAGCGGGAGGGCAAGAGACCCAGTACTTC.

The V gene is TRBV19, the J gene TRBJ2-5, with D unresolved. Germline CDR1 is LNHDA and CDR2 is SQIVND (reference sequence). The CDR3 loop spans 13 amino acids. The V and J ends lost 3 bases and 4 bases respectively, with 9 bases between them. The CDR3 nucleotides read TGTGCCAGTAGTATCGGTCTACGAGAGACCCAGTACTTC. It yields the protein CASSIGLRETQYF.

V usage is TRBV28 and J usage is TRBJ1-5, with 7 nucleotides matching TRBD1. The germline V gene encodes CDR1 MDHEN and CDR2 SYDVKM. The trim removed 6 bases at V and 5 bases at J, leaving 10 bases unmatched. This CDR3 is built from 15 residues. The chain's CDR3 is CASRLPRQGDQPQHF. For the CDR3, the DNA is TGTGCCAGCAGGCTCCCCCGACAGGGAGATCAGCCCCAGCATTTT.